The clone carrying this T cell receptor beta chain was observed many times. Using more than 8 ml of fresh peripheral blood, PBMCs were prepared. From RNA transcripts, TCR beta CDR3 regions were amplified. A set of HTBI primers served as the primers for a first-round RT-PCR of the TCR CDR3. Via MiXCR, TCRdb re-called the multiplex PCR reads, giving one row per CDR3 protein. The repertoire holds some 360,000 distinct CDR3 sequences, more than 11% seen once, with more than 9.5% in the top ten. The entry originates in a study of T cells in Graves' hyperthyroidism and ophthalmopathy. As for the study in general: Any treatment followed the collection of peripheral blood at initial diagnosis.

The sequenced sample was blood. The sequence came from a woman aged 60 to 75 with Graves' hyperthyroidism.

In DNA, the CDR3 is TGTGCCAGCTCACCTCTGGTGGGGGGGACCTACAATGAGCAGTTCTTC. Protein: CASSPLVGGTYNEQFF. V gene TRBV18 combines with J gene TRBJ2-1, with 7 bases lining up with TRBD2. With V trimmed by 3 bases and J by 2 bases, 7 bases remained unmatched. The CDR3 totals 16 residues. CDR1 and CDR2 from the germline V gene are KGHSH and LQKENI. The complete variable domain, with remaining parts taken from reference TRBV18 and TRBJ2-1, reads NAGVMQNPRHLVRRRGQEARLRCSPMKGHSHVYWYRQLPEEGLKFMVYLQKENIIDESGMPKERFSAEFPKEGPSILRIQQVVRGDSAAYFCASSPLVGGTYNEQFFGPGTRLTVL.